The next 21 T cell receptor beta chains were all read from a single sample in a study of cytomegalovirus exposure and HLA in healthy donors. 13 Jbeta primers and 60 Vbeta primers were used for the PCR. Profiled with immunoSEQ multiplex PCR; TCRdb holds only in-frame clones, not every one. The data hold about 130,000 clones, with approximately 80% observed a single time. Material for sequencing was PBMCs. The receptor set was obtained from a female donor in good health and CMV-seronegative.

This chain links TRBV10-3 with TRBJ1-1; D unclear. The CDR3 contains 13 residues. V gave up 6 bases and J gave up 5 bases, with 13 bases separating them. Per germline, CDR1 ENHRY and CDR2 SYGVKD. The chain's CDR3 is CAISDGEYTEAFF. DNA of the CDR3: TGTGCCATCAGCGACGGGGAGTATACTGAAGCTTTCTTT.

The chain recombines TRBV5-1 with TRBJ1-1; 10 nucleotides agree with TRBD1. Losses at the gene ends were 2 bases for V and 4 bases for J; bases not matched to a gene: 11. This CDR3 is built from 17 residues. Germline V gives CDR1 SGHRS, CDR2 YFSETQ. The CDR3 region is CASSFSGTGDWSTEAFF. CDR3 sequence (DNA): TGCGCCAGCAGCTTTTCCGGGACAGGGGATTGGAGCACTGAAGCTTTCTTT. The full variable domain, rest sourced from reference TRBV5-1 and TRBJ1-1, is KAGVTQTPRYLIKTRGQQVTLSCSPISGHRSVSWYQQTPGQGLQFLFEYFSETQRNKGNFPGRFSGRQFSNSRSEMNVSTLELGDSALYLCASSFSGTGDWSTEAFFGQGTRLTVV.

To note about this clone: A junction boundary mismatches the germline segment, possibly from a read error. The rearrangement joins TRBV2 to TRBJ1-2; TRBD1 matches at 9 bases. Germline CDR1 reads SNHLY; CDR2 reads FYNNEI. The length of the CDR3 is 15 residues. The CDR3: CASSEGTGRYDGYTF. The CDR3 bases are TGTGCCAGCAGCGAAGGGACAGGGCGATATGATGGCTACACCTTC.

This clone has only a few counts. This chain connects TRBV7-9 to TRBJ2-1; D gene ambiguous. Germline V gene data show CDR1 as SEHNR and CDR2 as FQNEAQ (reference sequence). This CDR3 comprises 14 residues. V was clipped by 5 bases and J by 6 bases, with 14 bases between them. The chain's CDR3 is CASSPPAQFNEQFF. The CDR3 bases are TGTGCCAGCAGCCCGCCGGCACAGTTCAATGAGCAGTTCTTC.

The chain joins TRBV28 to TRBJ2-7, with D perhaps TRBD2 (6 bases). The length of the CDR3 is 14 residues. Per germline, CDR1 MDHEN and CDR2 SYDVKM. Trimming removed 2 bases from V and 4 bases from J, with 12 bases in between. The CDR3 DNA follows: TGTGCCAGCAGTTTAAACGGGGGAGAGTACGAGCAGTACTTC. It encodes CASSLNGGEYEQYF.

The chain recombines TRBV7-9 with TRBJ1-3; TRBD1 agrees at 7 bases. Looked up from germline, CDR1 is SEHNR and CDR2 is FQNEAQ (reference sequence). There are 16 residues in the CDR3. V was pared by 1 base and J by 4 bases, with 7 bases of the junction left unmatched. The CDR3 is CASSLVDRVTGNTIYF. CDR3 nucleotide sequence: TGTGCCAGCAGCTTAGTCGACAGGGTTACCGGAAACACCATATATTTT.

The V call is TRBV4-1, the J call TRBJ2-3; 9 positions agree with TRBD2. In germline, CDR1 is MGHRA, CDR2 YSYEKL. V shed 1 base and J 6 bases; nucleotides not matched to a gene: 11. The CDR3 contains 17 residues. CDR3 coding DNA: TGCGCCAGCAGCCAAGGATTTTCTAGCGGGATCGCTGATACGCAGTATTTT. Amino acids: CASSQGFSSGIADTQYF.

This chain uses TRBV28 with TRBJ2-7, with a weak D call TRBD2 (5 bases). Per the germline V gene, CDR1 is MDHEN and CDR2 is SYDVKM. This CDR3 has 15 amino acids. The V and J ends lost 3 bases and 0 bases respectively, with 12 bases between them. In DNA form, the CDR3 reads TGTGCCAGCAGTTTCGGCGGGCACAGCTCCTACGAGCAGTACTTC. The encoded protein is CASSFGGHSSYEQYF.

As concerns this clone: Other nucleotide sequences from this sample produce the same CDR3. The CDR3 spells CAISDSGSTDTQYF. CDR3 DNA sequence: TGTGCCATCAGTGACAGCGGGAGCACAGATACGCAGTATTTT. V usage is TRBV10-3 and J usage is TRBJ2-3, with TRBD2 as a possible D gene (6 bases). There are 14 residues in the CDR3. The V gene lost 3 bases and the J gene lost 0 bases, with 7 bases spanning the gap. CDR1 ENHRY and CDR2 SYGVKD come from the germline V gene.

The rearrangement uses TRBV7-9 and TRBJ2-5; 11 bases align to TRBD1. The J segment lost 5 bases and the V segment lost 5 bases, leaving 10 bases of the junction unmatched. Germline-derived CDR1 and CDR2 are SEHNR and FQNEAQ (reference sequence). CDR3 length: 16 residues. For the CDR3, the DNA is TGTGCCAGCAGCCAAAGGACAGGGGGCGCGGATGAGACCCAGTACTTC. It encodes CASSQRTGGADETQYF.

This sequence joins TRBV2 and TRBJ2-5, with 8 bases matching TRBD1. The V segment lost 10 bases and the J segment 1 base; nucleotides outside the gene matches: 8. The length of the CDR3 is 14 residues. Looked up from germline, CDR1 is SNHLY and CDR2 is FYNNEI. The CDR3 spells CATQPTGAQETQYF. As DNA, the CDR3 is TGTGCCACTCAGCCGACAGGGGCCCAAGAGACCCAGTACTTC.

CDR3 in DNA: TGTGCCAGCAGCACTGCCGGGACAGGGGATCGTGCGGCCACTGAAGCTTTCTTT. Translating gives CASSTAGTGDRAATEAFF. This chain joins TRBV13 and TRBJ1-1, with 10 bases fitting TRBD1. V lost 5 bases, J lost 4 bases, and 16 bases stayed unmatched. This CDR3 is built from 18 residues. Germline V gives CDR1 PRHDT, CDR2 FYEKMQ (reference sequence).

The chain is built from TRBV7-9 and TRBJ1-1, with D perhaps matching TRBD1 (5 bases). The CDR3 covers 16 residues. The V end was cut by 1 base, the J end by 0 bases, with 12 bases between. The V gene's germline CDR1 is SEHNR and CDR2 FQNEAQ (reference sequence). CDR3 region: CASSLDSQGLNTEAFF. The CDR3 region has the DNA TGTGCCAGCAGCTTAGATAGCCAGGGCCTGAACACTGAAGCTTTCTTT.

The V gene is TRBV5-6, the J gene TRBJ1-3, with 9 bases that match TRBD1. Germline CDR1 reads SGHDT; CDR2 reads YYEEEE. Trimming at V came to 0 bases and at J to 4 bases, leaving 2 bases not matched to a gene. This CDR3 contains 15 residues. The CDR3, as DNA: TGTGCCAGCAGCTTGGACAGGGGGCGCGGAAACACCATATATTTT. Translated, it gives CASSLDRGRGNTIYF.

The chain joins TRBV12-5 to TRBJ1-1; weak D call: TRBD1 (6 bases). Trimming removed 9 bases at V and 3 bases at J, with 17 bases between. Germline V gives CDR1 LGHNT, CDR2 FRNRAP. There are 14 residues in the CDR3. The CDR3 DNA sequence: TGTGCTAGGGGGGCCTACCTTCGGGACACTGAAGCTTTCTTT. The encoded protein is CARGAYLRDTEAFF.

The gene calls are TRBV28 and TRBJ1-2, with D possibly matching TRBD1 (5 bases). Germline V gene lookup returns CDR1 MDHEN and CDR2 SYDVKM. This CDR3 has 12 residues. V lost 3 bases to trimming and J lost 4 bases, with 6 bases between them. In DNA, the CDR3 is TGTGCCAGCAGTTTCGGGGGCTATGGCTACACCTTC. Protein: CASSFGGYGYTF.

The V and J genes are TRBV10-3 and TRBJ1-5; 8 nucleotides line up with TRBD1. This CDR3 has 15 residues. V was clipped by 3 bases and J by 7 bases; unmatched bases: 8. Germline V gene data show CDR1 as ENHRY and CDR2 as SYGVKD. CDR3 residues: CAISDSTGAGQPQHF. In nucleotides, the CDR3 is TGTGCCATCAGTGACTCGACAGGGGCGGGGCAGCCCCAGCATTTT.

The chain links TRBV29-1 to TRBJ1-2, with a weak D call TRBD1 (5 bases). CDR1 and CDR2 (germline): SQVTM, ANQGSEA. Trimming removed 7 bases from V and 1 base from J, with 10 bases in between. The CDR3 totals 12 residues. Here the CDR3 DNA reads TGCAGCGGCAGGGAAAGTAACTATGGCTACACCTTC. This translates into CSGRESNYGYTF.

The chain couples TRBV7-2 to TRBJ1-6, with a possible D match to TRBD1 (5 bases). Deletions cut 1 base from V and 7 bases from J, with 11 bases between. Germline CDR1 is SGHTA and CDR2 is FQGNSA. The CDR3 runs 15 residues. The CDR3 DNA follows: TGTGCCAGCAGCTTAGATTCGGGGGGGAATTCACCCCTCCACTTT. Translated, it gives CASSLDSGGNSPLHF.

The rearrangement links TRBV28 to TRBJ2-7; D is perhaps TRBD2 (6 bases). Germline CDR1 MDHEN, CDR2 SYDVKM. V gave up 1 base and J gave up 3 bases, with 16 bases separating them. This CDR3 is 16 amino acids long. The CDR3 nucleotides are TGTGCCAGCAGTTTATCTGTCGCGGGAAATAGCTACGAGCAGTACTTC. Translation: CASSLSVAGNSYEQYF.

The V and J genes are TRBV4-3 and TRBJ2-7; 11 positions match TRBD2. The germline gives CDR1 LGHNA, CDR2 YSLEER. With V trimmed by 4 bases and J by 6 bases, 5 bases remained unmatched. The CDR3 runs 14 residues. The CDR3 coding sequence is TGCGCCAGCAGCCCTGTAGCGGGAGGGCGCGAGCAGTACTTC. The encoded protein is CASSPVAGGREQYF.